This T cell receptor (beta chain) was sequenced for a study of patients and donors after allogeneic stem cell transplantation. V was trimmed by 0 bases and J by 0 bases, leaving 9 bases between them. Germline assignment: CDR1 ENHRY and CDR2 SYGVKD. The length of the CDR3 is 16 residues. The sample holds a few counts of this clonotype. Each CDR3 protein gets one entry after TCRdb re-called the RT-PCR reads with MiXCR. The table includes approximately 200,000 distinct CDR3 sequences, about 38% detected once. The rearrangement links TRBV10-3 to TRBJ1-3; D remains unclear. This clonotype originated in a human donor who was either an allogeneic HSCT recipient or a stem cell or donor lymphocyte infusion donor (not recorded which). It is not recorded whose cells these are; they may come from a transplant donor. Input material: blood, either unsorted or a sorted T cell fraction (not recorded which). In DNA form, the CDR3 reads TGTGCCATCAGTGAGTCGAACAGACACTCTGGAAACACCATATATTTT. It yields the protein CAISESNRHSGNTIYF.